This T cell receptor (beta chain) was obtained from a study of Ad26.COV2.S vaccination and SARS-CoV-2 variants. Study-wide context: Donor got 5x10^10 or 1x10^11 viral particles of Ad26.COV2.S.

The treatment denotes: over 15 received Ad26.COV2.S at low or high dose, single or two shots; roughly 5 received placebo; per-sample allocation not given. At day 63 after the first vaccine or placebo injection, samples were drawn. The method was immunoSEQ multiplex PCR; TCRdb's version includes in-frame clones alone and lacks a portion of them. The sample includes a few hundred thousand clones, 75% to 90% of them seen just once. The origin of this receptor is a person aged 18-60 years who received the Ad26.COV2.S COVID-19 vaccine or a placebo. Sequenced here: peripheral blood, sampled in a trial of Ad26.COV2.S vaccine versus placebo.

CDR3 in amino acids: CASSYSGQGLTEAFF. CDR3 DNA sequence: TGTGCCAGCAGTTACTCGGGACAGGGACTAACTGAAGCTTTCTTT. The chain recombines TRBV6-5 with TRBJ1-1, with 9 bases matching TRBD1. The V gene's germline CDR1 is MNHEY and CDR2 SVGAGI. The CDR3 has 15 amino acids. V trimming: 0 bases; J trimming: 5 bases; junction bases outside the gene matches: 4.